The 24 T cell receptor beta chains below come from one sample, sequenced in a study of blood T cell repertoires in COVID-19. Sequencing was performed with immunoSEQ multiplex PCR; in TCRdb, only in-frame clones are kept and a portion is missing. The sample holds roughly 93,000 clones, over 80% seen once. Sequenced sample: peripheral blood. Every receptor here comes from a human donor in a cohort sampled during active COVID-19.

The chain has TRBV28 and TRBJ1-1, with D maybe TRBD1 (5 bases). Germline-derived CDR1 and CDR2 are MDHEN and SYDVKM. This CDR3 comprises 15 residues. Deletions cut 4 bases from V and 5 bases from J, with 17 bases between. The CDR3 loop is CASSSDSPAGTEAFF. The CDR3 DNA sequence: TGTGCCAGCAGTTCAGACAGCCCAGCAGGGACTGAAGCTTTCTTT.

This chain joins TRBV11-2 and TRBJ2-5, with D maybe TRBD2 (5 bases). The V gene's germline CDR1 is SGHAT and CDR2 FQNNGV. This CDR3 is 14 amino acids long. Trimming cost V 10 bases and J 5 bases, with 20 bases left between them. The CDR3 sequence: CATAAGPRGETQYF. The CDR3 DNA reads TGTGCCACCGCCGCCGGGCCCCGGGGTGAGACCCAGTACTTC.

The rearrangement joins TRBV11-2 to TRBJ2-5; D is unresolved. The CDR3 extends over 12 amino acids. In germline, CDR1 is SGHAT, CDR2 FQNNGV. Trimming pared 6 bases from V and 5 bases from J, leaving 10 bases between. The chain's CDR3 is CASSPLPETQYF. Here the CDR3 DNA reads TGTGCCAGCAGTCCCCTTCCGGAGACCCAGTACTTC.

The J gene is TRBJ1-6, the V gene TRBV19; D not resolved. This CDR3 contains 15 residues. V was pared by 5 bases and J by 0 bases, with 8 bases between. Germline V gives CDR1 LNHDA, CDR2 SQIVND (reference sequence). CDR3 coding DNA: TGTGCCAGTAGTTTACAGAACTCCTATAATTCACCCCTCCACTTT. Translation: CASSLQNSYNSPLHF.

The V gene is TRBV19, the J gene TRBJ2-3; no definite D call. V was trimmed by 10 bases and J by 0 bases, leaving 11 bases between them. This CDR3 is 13 amino acids long. CDR1 and CDR2 (germline): LNHDA, SQIVND (reference sequence). CDR3 sequence: CATLGYSTDTQYF. CDR3 sequence (DNA): TGTGCCACCTTGGGCTATAGCACAGATACGCAGTATTTT. The full variable domain, rest sourced from reference TRBV19 and TRBJ2-3, is DGGITQSPKYLFRKEGQNVTLSCEQNLNHDAMYWYRQDPGQGLRLIYYSQIVNDFQKGDIAEGYSVSREKKESFPLTVTSAQKNPTAFYLCATLGYSTDTQYFGPGTRLTVL.

V is TRBV4-1 and J is TRBJ2-1, with 14 bases lining up with TRBD2. Trimming cost V 0 bases and J 6 bases; bases outside gene matches: 7. Germline V gene sequence: CDR1 MGHRA, CDR2 YSYEKL. The CDR3 length is 18 residues. DNA for the CDR3: TGCGCCAGCAGCCAAGATGAAACGGGACTAGCGGGAGCCAATGAGCAGTTCTTC. Residues: CASSQDETGLAGANEQFF.

This chain links TRBV30 with TRBJ2-4; maybe TRBD2 (6 bases). Germline-derived CDR1 and CDR2 are GTSNPN and SVGIG (reference sequence). The CDR3 spans 14 residues. Trimming removed 0 bases from V and 9 bases from J, with 15 bases in between. CDR3 in DNA: TGTGCCTGGAGTGTAGACGGGGCCGGGGGCATTCAGTACTTC. Residues: CAWSVDGAGGIQYF.

This CDR3 reads CASSARSAFF. In DNA, the CDR3 is TGTGCCAGTTCCGCCCGGTCAGCTTTCTTT. The chain joins TRBV19 to TRBJ1-1; D gene ambiguous. The ends were cut back, 8 bases at V and 10 bases at J, with 11 bases in the middle. The CDR3 consists of 10 residues. CDR1 LNHDA and CDR2 SQIVND come from the germline V gene (reference sequence).

This clone was counted many times. The chain carries TRBV4-1 and TRBJ2-7; 7 positions agree with TRBD2. V shed 0 bases and J 5 bases; nucleotides not matched to a gene: 16. CDR3 length: 18 amino acids. CDR1 and CDR2 from the germline V gene are MGHRA and YSYEKL. The CDR3 coding sequence is TGCGCCAGCAGCCAAGATCTCCGCTTTCGGGGCGGGAGTGACGAGCAGTACTTC. This gives the protein CASSQDLRFRGGSDEQYF.

The rearrangement links TRBV11-2 to TRBJ1-1, with 10 bases identical to TRBD1. The CDR3 is 16 residues long. The germline CDR1 and CDR2 sequences are SGHAT and FQNNGV. V lost 5 bases to trimming and J lost 4 bases; unmatched junction nucleotides: 10. This CDR3 reads CASSPSDRGLGTEAFF. In DNA, the CDR3 is TGTGCCAGCAGCCCCTCCGACAGGGGGCTGGGCACTGAAGCTTTCTTT. The variable domain in full, completed from reference TRBV11-2 and TRBJ1-1, reads EAGVAQSPRYKIIEKRQSVAFWCNPISGHATLYWYQQILGQGPKLLIQFQNNGVVDDSQLPKDRFSAERLKGVDSTLKIQPAKLEDSAVYLCASSPSDRGLGTEAFFGQGTRLTVV.

The chain has TRBV10-3 and TRBJ1-1; no firm D call. CDR3 length equals 13 residues. Per the germline V gene, CDR1 is ENHRY and CDR2 is SYGVKD. Trimming cost V 4 bases and J 3 bases, with 9 bases left between them. CDR3 in amino acids: CAISGFGHTEAFF. The CDR3 DNA sequence: TGTGCCATCAGTGGATTTGGGCACACTGAAGCTTTCTTT.

The chain is built from TRBV19 and TRBJ1-1, with D hard to call. With 3 bases removed from V and 2 bases from J, the gap between germline ends came to 7 bases. There are 13 residues in the CDR3. Germline lookup yields CDR1 LNHDA and CDR2 SQIVND (reference sequence). DNA of the CDR3: TGTGCCAGTAGTATGGGCCCCAACACTGAAGCTTTCTTT. Encoded protein: CASSMGPNTEAFF.

This clone was seen a single time. The V gene is TRBV2, the J gene TRBJ1-1; no reliable D call. The CDR3 covers 13 residues. The V gene lost 8 bases and the J gene lost 0 bases, with 10 bases spanning the gap. CDR1 is SNHLY, CDR2 FYNNEI, per germline. The CDR3 protein is CASGTAMNTEAFF. The CDR3 DNA is TGTGCCAGCGGTACAGCCATGAACACTGAAGCTTTCTTT.

The chain joins TRBV14 to TRBJ1-2, with a tentative D call TRBD1 (6 bases). V was clipped by 3 bases and J by 7 bases, with 12 bases between them. CDR1 and CDR2 (germline): SGHDN, FVKESK. The CDR3 spans 13 residues. CDR3 nucleotides: TGTGCCAGCAGCCATCGGGGGGCAAGTGGCTACACCTTC. Translation: CASSHRGASGYTF.

The rearrangement joins TRBV30 to TRBJ2-1; TRBD2 aligns across 7 bases. The CDR3 length is 16 residues. Losses at the gene ends were 3 bases for V and 10 bases for J; bases not matched to a gene: 18. Germline CDR1 GTSNPN, CDR2 SVGIG (reference sequence). Here the CDR3 reads CAWRIPLAVKIGEQFF. DNA for the CDR3: TGTGCCTGGAGGATACCTCTAGCGGTAAAAATTGGCGAGCAGTTCTTC.

The chain uses TRBV30 and TRBJ1-1; TRBD1 matches at 8 bases. CDR3 size: 15 residues. Trimming removed 0 bases from V and 0 bases from J; junction bases left unmatched: 3. CDR1 and CDR2 (germline): GTSNPN, SVGIG (reference sequence). The CDR3 region has the DNA TGTGCCTGGAGTGTACGGGGACAGGTGAACACTGAAGCTTTCTTT. As protein: CAWSVRGQVNTEAFF.

This sequence joins TRBV18 and TRBJ1-2; D gene uncertain. This CDR3 is built from 12 residues. The V end was cut by 3 bases, the J end by 6 bases, with 8 bases between. Germline CDR1 and CDR2: KGHSH and LQKENI. CDR3 sequence (DNA): TGTGCCAGCTCACCCGCTCGGGATGGCTACACCTTC. Its translation is CASSPARDGYTF.

This clone was observed a handful of times. The gene calls are TRBV11-3 and TRBJ1-1; 7 positions match TRBD1. With V trimmed by 0 bases and J by 5 bases, 9 bases remained unmatched. The CDR3 is 16 residues long. CDR1 is SGHNT, CDR2 YENEEA, per germline. This CDR3 reads CASSLEAGGEMTEAFF. The DNA for the CDR3 is TGTGCCAGCAGCTTAGAAGCAGGGGGAGAGATGACTGAAGCTTTCTTT. The whole variable domain, filled in from reference TRBV11-3 and TRBJ1-1, reads EAGVVQSPRYKIIEKKQPVAFWCNPISGHNTLYWYLQNLGQGPELLIRYENEEAVDDSQLPKDRFSAERLKGVDSTLKIQPAELGDSAVYLCASSLEAGGEMTEAFFGQGTRLTVV.

The genes are TRBV30 and TRBJ2-1, with 10 nucleotides matching TRBD2. The CDR3 consists of 17 residues. Trimming removed 4 bases from V and 0 bases from J; junction bases left unmatched: 9. Per germline, CDR1 GTSNPN and CDR2 SVGIG (reference sequence). The CDR3 DNA reads TGTGCCTGGAAAATGCTAGCGGGAGACCCCTCCTACAATGAGCAGTTCTTC. As protein: CAWKMLAGDPSYNEQFF.

The chain couples TRBV10-1 to TRBJ2-3; 8 positions match TRBD2. J was trimmed by 4 bases and V by 4 bases; bases with no gene match: 1. Germline V gene lookup returns CDR1 WNHNN and CDR2 SYGVQD (reference sequence). The CDR3 is 13 residues long. This CDR3 reads CASSAGGPDTQYF. DNA for the CDR3: TGCGCCAGCAGTGCGGGAGGGCCAGATACGCAGTATTTT.

The genes are TRBV5-8 and TRBJ1-1; D is uncertain. This CDR3 is built from 14 residues. Trimming stripped 0 bases from V and 6 bases from J, with 12 bases between. Germline V gives CDR1 SGHTS, CDR2 YDEGEE. Here the CDR3 reads CASSLVGEEPEAFF. DNA of the CDR3: TGTGCCAGCAGCTTGGTCGGGGAGGAACCTGAAGCTTTCTTT.

V and J are TRBV27 and TRBJ1-5; the match to TRBD1 covers 9 bases. The V segment lost 7 bases and the J segment 2 bases; nucleotides outside the gene matches: 6. The CDR3 loop spans 15 amino acids. Germline V lookup: CDR1 MNHEY, CDR2 SMNVEV (reference sequence). In DNA, the CDR3 is TGTGCCAGCACCCCGGACAGGGGAGGCAATCAGCCCCAGCATTTT. Its translation: CASTPDRGGNQPQHF.

The V and J genes are TRBV5-1 and TRBJ1-2; no reliable D call. Germline V lookup: CDR1 SGHRS, CDR2 YFSETQ. This CDR3 has 15 residues. V dropped 4 bases and J dropped 4 bases, with 17 bases sitting between them. The CDR3 loop reads CASSRELGIPYGYTF. The CDR3 DNA reads TGCGCCAGCAGCCGGGAACTTGGGATACCCTATGGCTACACCTTC.

This clone appeared a single time. This rearrangement joins TRBV5-1 to TRBJ2-1; 13 positions agree with TRBD2. V lost 4 bases, J lost 7 bases, and 8 bases stayed unmatched. The CDR3 covers 16 residues. Germline V gives CDR1 SGHRS, CDR2 YFSETQ. CDR3 loop: CASSPFKLAGGNEQFF. Here the CDR3 DNA reads TGCGCCAGCAGCCCTTTCAAACTAGCGGGAGGGAATGAGCAGTTCTTC.